This T cell receptor (beta chain) was captured by sequencing in a study of blood T cells in healthy people across ages. General observations from the study: With naive T cell percentage, TCR beta diversity showed a strong correlation.

A word on this clonotype: Its cognate antigen is unknown.

A sample-barcoded 5' primer and a J-beta primer mix were used in a second PCR of about 7 to 11 cycles. TCRdb re-called the 5' RACE reads through MiXCR, storing one row per CDR3 protein. The profile shows about 1.4 million distinct CDR3 sequences, 59% of them singletons. The CDR3 is made up of 15 amino acids. CDR1 and CDR2 (germline): SQVTM, ANQGSEA. V lost 0 bases and J lost 9; bases outside the gene matches: 13. Healthy Caucasians from Russia aged roughly 6 to 95 served as donors. Total RNA, at least 5 micrograms per sample, came from PBMCs. The V gene is TRBV29-1, the J gene TRBJ2-5; 7 bases map to TRBD1. Sequenced: blood. This clonotype was sampled from a young man in good health. The CDR3 loop reads CSVEEDREWPPAQYF. CDR3 bases: TGCAGCGTTGAAGAAGACAGGGAATGGCCCCCGGCCCAGTACTTC.